This T cell receptor beta chain was obtained from a study of blood T cell repertoires in COVID-19. Overall study context: The origin of the acute and convalescent COVID-19 samples was the United States, Italy and Spain. From T cells, B-cell-depleted T cells, or PBMCs came the material, which was cDNA or gDNA.

Between the trimmed V and J ends, which lost 5 bases and 7 bases, there was a span of 15 bases. Germline CDR1 SGHNT, CDR2 YENEEA. The CDR3 runs 14 residues. Original processing methods: Estimation of nucleated cell counts was performed using reference gene primer amplification. Sequencing was performed with immunoSEQ multiplex PCR; in TCRdb, only in-frame clones are kept and a portion is missing. The V and J calls and clone size are taken from that table; D and trimming were inferred from the DNA. In the table there are about 240,000 clones, 83% of which are singletons. This TCR was sampled from a human donor in a cohort sampled during active COVID-19. Material: peripheral blood. This sequence joins TRBV11-3 and TRBJ2-1, with a weak D call TRBD1 (7 bases). The CDR3, as DNA: TGTGCCAGCAGCCATCTTCAGGGGGGAAATGAGCAGTTCTTC. It codes for CASSHLQGGNEQFF.